This is a list of T cell receptor beta chains from one sample in a study of blood T cells in healthy people across ages. TCRdb itself ran the 5' RACE reads through MiXCR, one entry per CDR3 protein. This repertoire shows some 640,000 distinct CDR3 sequences, 49% found once; its top ten account for 25% to 35%. The sequenced sample consisted of blood. The receptors were gathered from a woman aged 55-69 years in good health. Both conserved end residues are part of each CDR3. The D gene is left open where the match is weak. Some rows have no size entry. The others give once, few or many, or a class for an expanded clone.

CDR3 DNA	CDR3 protein	V gene	clone size	J gene	D gene
TGTGCCAGCAGCCAAGATCAGCGGGTCAGCACAGATACGCAGTATTTT	CASSQDQRVSTDTQYF	TRBV4-2	many	TRBJ2-3	.
TGTGCCTGGAGTATAGGTTTTGAGACCCAGTACTTC	CAWSIGFETQYF	TRBV30	.	TRBJ2-5	.
TGTGCCAGCAGTGAAAAGAACAGGCAAGCTTCCTACGAGCAGTACTTC	CASSEKNRQASYEQYF	TRBV25-1	few	TRBJ2-7	.
TGTGCCATCAGTAAACTAGCGGGGGGGCAAGAGACCCAGTACTTC	CAISKLAGGQETQYF	TRBV10-3	once	TRBJ2-5	TRBD2
TGTGCCAGCAGCCAGACTAGAGGGAATGGCTACACCTTC	CASSQTRGNGYTF	TRBV3-1	few	TRBJ1-2	.
TGCGCCAGCAGCGCAACGATTCAGGGAAGAGAGACCCAGTACTTC	CASSATIQGRETQYF	TRBV4-3	many	TRBJ2-5	.
TGTGCCAGCAGCAAGGAAGGACAGGGGGCGCGGTACTTC	CASSKEGQGARYF	TRBV21-1	.	TRBJ2-7	.
TGTGCCAGCAGCGTAGGGGGGGGGTTGGCCAAAGACATTCAGTACTTC	CASSVGGGLAKDIQYF	TRBV9	.	TRBJ2-4	TRBD2
TGCAGTGCCACCTTCACGGGCAATGAGCAGTTCTTC	CSATFTGNEQFF	TRBV20-1	.	TRBJ2-1	.
TGCAGTGTTAGAGATCTCAGTTCCAATGAGCAGTTCTTC	CSVRDLSSNEQFF	TRBV20-1	.	TRBJ2-1	.
TGTGCCAGCAGCTTATTAGGGGGTGGATCACCCCTCCACTTT	CASSLLGGGSPLHF	TRBV7-3	.	TRBJ1-6	.
TGTGCCAGCAGCTTATCGTCTAGCGGGAGGGGTCTGGATGAGCAGTTCTTC	CASSLSSSGRGLDEQFF	TRBV7-9	.	TRBJ2-1	TRBD2
TGTGCCAGCAGCCGCGGGGCGGGAGATGGTTGGGGACCATACGAGCAGTACTTC	CASSRGAGDGWGPYEQYF	TRBV4-2	few	TRBJ2-7	TRBD2
TGCAGTGCTAGACCCCGGAGGGCCGGGAGTGAAAAACTGTTTTTT	CSARPRRAGSEKLFF	TRBV20-1	few	TRBJ1-4	.
TGTGCCAGCAGTTTATCGAGAGCACTAGCGGGAGATAATGAGCAGTTCTTC	CASSLSRALAGDNEQFF	TRBV28	.	TRBJ2-1	TRBD2
TGTGCCAGCAGTGAGTGGACAGGGGGGATCTACGAGCAGTACTTC	CASSEWTGGIYEQYF	TRBV25-1	.	TRBJ2-7	TRBD1
TGTGCCAGCAGATCTGATAGCGTCAGCTCCTACAATGAGCAGTACTTC	CASRSDSVSSYNEQYF	TRBV7-8	.	TRBJ2-7	.
TGCAGTGCTAGGGTTTGGGGGTCTAGGAGGGACCAGTACTTC	CSARVWGSRRDQYF	TRBV20-1	.	TRBJ2-7	.
TGTGCCTGGAGTGTAGATCCTAGCGGAAGCTCCTACAATGAGCAGTTCTTC	CAWSVDPSGSSYNEQFF	TRBV30	.	TRBJ2-1	TRBD2
TGCGCCAGCAGCCATCGCGACGGAGGGCGTAAAGATACGCAGTATTTT	CASSHRDGGRKDTQYF	TRBV4-3	.	TRBJ2-3	.
TGCGCCAGCAGCCAAGGAGAATGGTACGCTCGGGCCGGGGAGCTGTTTTTT	CASSQGEWYARAGELFF	TRBV4-1	once	TRBJ2-2	.
TGTGCCAGCAGACCACGGAGCGGGAGGCACTACAATGAGCAGTTCTTC	CASRPRSGRHYNEQFF	TRBV28	.	TRBJ2-1	TRBD2
TGCAGTGCTCCACAGGGGTTCGGTTACGAGCAGTACTTC	CSAPQGFGYEQYF	TRBV20-1	.	TRBJ2-7	TRBD1
TGCAGCGTTGAAGATCTTGGTGAGCAGTTCTTC	CSVEDLGEQFF	TRBV29-1	few	TRBJ2-1	.
TGTGCCAGCAGCAATTCCCGGGACAGAAACATTCAGTACTTC	CASSNSRDRNIQYF	TRBV21-1	.	TRBJ2-4	.
TGTGCCAGCAGTTCGGCGGTTTGGAATGAGCAGTACTTC	CASSSAVWNEQYF	TRBV6-2/TRBV6-3	.	TRBJ2-5	.
TGTGCCAGCAGCTCGACTAGCGGGAGGGGAGAGACCCAGTACTTC	CASSSTSGRGETQYF	TRBV7-2	few	TRBJ2-5	TRBD2
TGTGCCAGCAGTCCCTCTCGAGGCCTCTACGAGCAGTACTTC	CASSPSRGLYEQYF	TRBV28	.	TRBJ2-7	.
TGCAGTGCCCAGGGTCAGGGATTAACCTACGAGCAGTACTTC	CSAQGQGLTYEQYF	TRBV20-1	.	TRBJ2-7	.
TGTGCCAGCAGCCAGCGGGGGCACAATGAGCAGTTCTTC	CASSQRGHNEQFF	TRBV7-3	.	TRBJ2-1	TRBD2
TGTGCCAGCAGCGTTACAGGGGACGGCTACGAGCAGTACTTC	CASSVTGDGYEQYF	TRBV28	few	TRBJ2-7	TRBD1
TGTGCCAGCAGTGTGCCCAGCGGAGGAGGGGAGACCCAGTACTTC	CASSVPSGGGETQYF	TRBV28	.	TRBJ2-5	.
TGCAGTGCTAGAGGTCAGGATAGCCGGTCCTACAATGAGCAGTTCTTC	CSARGQDSRSYNEQFF	TRBV20-1	.	TRBJ2-1	.
TGTGCCAGCAGCGGACAGGAGATAAACACTGAAGCTTTCTTT	CASSGQEINTEAFF	TRBV28	.	TRBJ1-1	TRBD1
TGTGCCACCAGCATTACCACCGACAGGAGCTCTGGGGCCAACGTCCTGACTTTC	CATSITTDRSSGANVLTF	TRBV15	many	TRBJ2-6	.
TGTGCCAGCAGCTTACAGACTAACTATGGCTACACCTTC	CASSLQTNYGYTF	TRBV7-9	.	TRBJ1-2	.
TGTGCCAGCAGAGCCGAGGGTCGGGAAGGGGAGACCCAGTACTTC	CASRAEGREGETQYF	TRBV9	.	TRBJ2-5	.
TGCAGCGTTCAACACGCAGGGGACATAGGAGGAAAACTGTTTTTT	CSVQHAGDIGGKLFF	TRBV29-1	.	TRBJ1-4	.
TGCGCCAGCAGCCAAGATATCCCAGCTAACTATGGCTACACCTTC	CASSQDIPANYGYTF	TRBV4-3	.	TRBJ1-2	.
TGTGCCAGCAGCGTAAGGAGCGGGGAGACAGATACGCAGTATTTT	CASSVRSGETDTQYF	TRBV9	.	TRBJ2-3	TRBD2
TGTGCCAGCAGTGGCCAGCGGGACACATCCTACAATGAGCAGTTCTTC	CASSGQRDTSYNEQFF	TRBV25-1	few	TRBJ2-1	.
TGTGCCAGCAGCTATACCCAGGGATTTGGGGCCAACGTCCTGACTTTC	CASSYTQGFGANVLTF	TRBV4-2	many	TRBJ2-6	.